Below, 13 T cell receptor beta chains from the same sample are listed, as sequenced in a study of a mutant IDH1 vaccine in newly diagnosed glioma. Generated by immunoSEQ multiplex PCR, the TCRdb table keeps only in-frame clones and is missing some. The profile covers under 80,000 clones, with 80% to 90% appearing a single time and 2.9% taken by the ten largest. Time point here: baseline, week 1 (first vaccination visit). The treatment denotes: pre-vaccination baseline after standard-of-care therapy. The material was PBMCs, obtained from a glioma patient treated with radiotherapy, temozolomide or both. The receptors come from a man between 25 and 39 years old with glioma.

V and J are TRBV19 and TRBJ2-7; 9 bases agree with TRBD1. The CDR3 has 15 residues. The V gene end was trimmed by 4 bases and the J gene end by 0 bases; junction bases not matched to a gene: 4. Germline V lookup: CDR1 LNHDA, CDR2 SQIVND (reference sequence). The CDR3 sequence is CASSTDRGFSYEQYF. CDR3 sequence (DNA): TGTGCCAGTAGTACGGACAGGGGCTTCTCCTACGAGCAGTACTTC.

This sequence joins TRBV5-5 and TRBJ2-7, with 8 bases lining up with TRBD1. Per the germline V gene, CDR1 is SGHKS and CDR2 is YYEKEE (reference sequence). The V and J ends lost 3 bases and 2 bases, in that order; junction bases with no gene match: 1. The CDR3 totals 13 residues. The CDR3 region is CASSSQGAYEQYF. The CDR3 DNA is TGTGCCAGCAGCTCACAGGGGGCCTACGAGCAGTACTTC.

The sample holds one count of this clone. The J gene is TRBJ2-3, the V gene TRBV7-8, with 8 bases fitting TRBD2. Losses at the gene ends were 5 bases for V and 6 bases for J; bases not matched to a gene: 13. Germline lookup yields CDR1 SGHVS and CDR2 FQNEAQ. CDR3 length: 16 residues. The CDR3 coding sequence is TGTGCCAGCAGCACACCCACTAGCGGAATAGAGGATACGCAGTATTTT. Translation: CASSTPTSGIEDTQYF. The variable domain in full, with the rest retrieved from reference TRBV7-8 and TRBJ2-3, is GAGVSQSPRYKVAKRGQDVALRCDPISGHVSLFWYQQALGQGPEFLTYFQNEAQLDKSGLPSDRFFAERPEGSVSTLKIQRTQQEDSAVYLCASSTPTSGIEDTQYFGPGTRLTVL.

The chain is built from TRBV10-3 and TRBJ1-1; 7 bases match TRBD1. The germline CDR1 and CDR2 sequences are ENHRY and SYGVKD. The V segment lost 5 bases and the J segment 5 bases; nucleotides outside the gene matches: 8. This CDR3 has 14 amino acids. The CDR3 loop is CAISPTGLYTEAFF. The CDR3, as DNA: TGTGCCATCAGTCCGACAGGGTTATATACTGAAGCTTTCTTT.

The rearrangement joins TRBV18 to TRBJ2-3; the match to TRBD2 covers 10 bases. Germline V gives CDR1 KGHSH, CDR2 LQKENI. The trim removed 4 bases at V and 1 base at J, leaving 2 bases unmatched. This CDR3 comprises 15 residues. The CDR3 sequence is CASSHGLAGTDTQYF. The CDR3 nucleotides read TGTGCCAGCTCACACGGACTAGCGGGCACAGATACGCAGTATTTT.

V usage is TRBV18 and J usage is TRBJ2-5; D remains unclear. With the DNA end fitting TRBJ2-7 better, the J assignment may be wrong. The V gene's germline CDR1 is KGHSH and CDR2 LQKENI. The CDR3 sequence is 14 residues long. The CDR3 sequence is CASSPPRTAYEQYF. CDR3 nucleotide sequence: TGTGCCAGCTCACCACCGAGAACAGCATACGAGCAGTACTTC.

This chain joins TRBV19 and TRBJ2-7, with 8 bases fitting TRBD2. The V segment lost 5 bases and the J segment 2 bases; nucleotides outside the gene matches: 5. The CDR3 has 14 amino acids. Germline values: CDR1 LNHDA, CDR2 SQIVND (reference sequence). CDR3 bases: TGTGCCAGTAGTTCTGCGGGGGGCACCTACGAGCAGTACTTC. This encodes CASSSAGGTYEQYF.

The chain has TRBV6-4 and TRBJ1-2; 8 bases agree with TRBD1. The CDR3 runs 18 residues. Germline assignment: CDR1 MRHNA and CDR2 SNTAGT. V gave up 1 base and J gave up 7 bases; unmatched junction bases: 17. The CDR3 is CASSDFSETGDGEAGYTF. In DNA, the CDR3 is TGTGCCAGCAGTGACTTTAGTGAGACAGGGGATGGGGAAGCTGGCTACACCTTC.

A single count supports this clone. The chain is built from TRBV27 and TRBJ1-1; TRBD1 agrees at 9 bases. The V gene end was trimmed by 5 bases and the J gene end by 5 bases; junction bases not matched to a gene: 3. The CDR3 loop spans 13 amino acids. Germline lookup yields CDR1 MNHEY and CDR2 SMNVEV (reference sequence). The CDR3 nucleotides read TGTGCCAGCAGTCTACAGGGGGCGACTGAAGCTTTCTTT. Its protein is CASSLQGATEAFF.

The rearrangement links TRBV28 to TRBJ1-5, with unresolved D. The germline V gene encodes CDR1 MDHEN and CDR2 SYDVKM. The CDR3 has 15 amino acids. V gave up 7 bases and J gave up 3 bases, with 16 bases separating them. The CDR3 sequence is CASTPSNGYNQPQHF. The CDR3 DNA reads TGTGCCAGCACCCCGTCGAACGGTTACAATCAGCCCCAGCATTTT.

CDR3 DNA: TGTGCCAGCAGCTCGGGACAGGGGAGTACTGAAGCTTTCTTT. Its protein product is CASSSGQGSTEAFF. The gene calls are TRBV6-5 and TRBJ1-1, with 10 bases matching TRBD1. Germline CDR1 MNHEY, CDR2 SVGAGI. With V trimmed by 6 bases and J by 5 bases, 6 bases remained unmatched. This CDR3 has 14 amino acids.

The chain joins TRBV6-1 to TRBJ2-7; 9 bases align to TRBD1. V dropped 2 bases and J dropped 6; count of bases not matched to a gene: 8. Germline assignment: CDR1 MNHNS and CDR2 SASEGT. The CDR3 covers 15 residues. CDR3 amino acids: CASSEYGTGLSEQYF. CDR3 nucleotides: TGTGCCAGCAGTGAATATGGGACAGGGCTCTCCGAGCAGTACTTC.

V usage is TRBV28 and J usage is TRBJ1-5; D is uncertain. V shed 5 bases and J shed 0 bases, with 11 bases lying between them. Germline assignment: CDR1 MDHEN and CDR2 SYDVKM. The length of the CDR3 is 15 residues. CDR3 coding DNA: TGTGCCAGCAGTACAGCAGGAATTAGCAATCAGCCCCAGCATTTT. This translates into CASSTAGISNQPQHF. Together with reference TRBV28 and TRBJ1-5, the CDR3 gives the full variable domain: DVKVTQSSRYLVKRTGEKVFLECVQDMDHENMFWYRQDPGLGLRLIYFSYDVKMKEKGDIPEGYSVSREKKERFSLILESASTNQTSMYLCASSTAGISNQPQHFGDGTRLSIL.